The present T cell receptor (beta chain) was sequenced within a study of CD8 T cells in ankylosing spondylitis. Study results and caveats: Reportedly, disease-linked clones are significantly enriched in ankylosing spondylitis patients' matched synovial fluid. A TCR beta motif of under ten highly homologous variants seemed to mark ankylosing spondylitis blood.

Libraries of TCR beta came from quantitative 5'-RACE with molecular barcodes. Each CDR3 protein gets one entry after TCRdb re-called the 5' RACE reads with MiXCR. The sample yields 300,000 to 400,000 distinct CDR3 sequences, roughly 14% seen once. Trimming took 7 bases from V and 5 from J, leaving 14 bases between them. The CDR3 has 12 residues. CDR1 SQVTM and CDR2 ANQGSEA come from the germline V gene. This clonotype was seen a handful of times. The antigen is unknown. Sequencing was performed on blood, either unsorted or a sorted T cell fraction (not recorded which). The TCR was taken from a male donor with ankylosing spondylitis or in good health (not recorded which). The chain carries TRBV29-1 and TRBJ1-2; TRBD1 is a possible D gene (5 bases). CDR3 in amino acids: CSGAGEGYGYTF. CDR3 coding DNA: TGCAGCGGCGCTGGGGAGGGGTATGGCTACACCTTC. Variable domain in full (rest from reference TRBV29-1 and TRBJ1-2): SAVISQKPSRDICQRGTSLTIQCQVDSQVTMMFWYRQQPGQSLTLIATANQGSEATYESGFVIDKFPISRPNLTFSTLTVSNMSPEDSSIYLCSGAGEGYGYTFGSGTRLTVV.